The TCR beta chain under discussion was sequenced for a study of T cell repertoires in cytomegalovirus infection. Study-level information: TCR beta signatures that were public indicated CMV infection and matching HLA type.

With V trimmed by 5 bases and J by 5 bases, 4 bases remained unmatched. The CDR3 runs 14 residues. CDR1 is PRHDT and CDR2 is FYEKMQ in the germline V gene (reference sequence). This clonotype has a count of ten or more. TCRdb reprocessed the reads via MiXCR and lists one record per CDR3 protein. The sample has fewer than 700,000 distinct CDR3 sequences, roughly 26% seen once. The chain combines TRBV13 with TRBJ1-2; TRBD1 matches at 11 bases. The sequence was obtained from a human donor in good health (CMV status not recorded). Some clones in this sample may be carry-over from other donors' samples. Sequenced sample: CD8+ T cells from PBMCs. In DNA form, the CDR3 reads TGTGCCAGCAGCCCCCGGGACAGGGGGTATGGCTACACCTTC. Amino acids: CASSPRDRGYGYTF.